These 13 T cell receptor beta chains share one sample of origin, sequenced in a study of blood T cell repertoires in COVID-19. The assay was immunoSEQ multiplex PCR, and TCRdb's table has in-frame clones only and misses some. This sample has 85,000 to 100,000 clones; around 84% occur once, and the top ten carry approximately 13%. The sample consisted of peripheral blood. These receptors were obtained from a woman aged 55-70 years in a cohort sampled during active or convalescent COVID-19.

The chain recombines TRBV25-1 with TRBJ2-1, with 7 bases fitting TRBD1. The CDR3 sequence is 15 residues long. CDR1 and CDR2 from the germline V gene are MGHDK and SYGVNS. With V trimmed by 1 base and J by 9 bases, 9 bases remained unmatched. The chain's CDR3 is CASSELPSGGSEQFF. The CDR3 region has the DNA TGTGCCAGCAGTGAATTACCCTCAGGGGGAAGTGAGCAGTTCTTC.

The genes are TRBV29-1 and TRBJ1-2, with D possibly being TRBD1 (5 bases). Deletions cut 3 bases from V and 8 bases from J, with 10 bases between. Germline CDR1 SQVTM, CDR2 ANQGSEA. CDR3 length: 11 residues. The CDR3 reads CSVDQGSGYTF. The CDR3, as DNA: TGCAGCGTTGACCAGGGCTCCGGCTACACCTTC.

This clone was observed a handful of times. The chain links TRBV19 to TRBJ2-1; maybe TRBD1 (6 bases). The CDR3 covers 16 residues. CDR1 LNHDA and CDR2 SQIVND come from the germline V gene (reference sequence). Between the trimmed V and J ends, which lost 5 bases and 7 bases, there was a span of 21 bases. CDR3 loop: CASSAGDLVRTNEQFF. As DNA, the CDR3 is TGTGCCAGTAGTGCAGGGGATCTTGTTAGGACAAATGAGCAGTTCTTC. Supplemented by reference TRBV19 and TRBJ2-1, the full variable domain reads DGGITQSPKYLFRKEGQNVTLSCEQNLNHDAMYWYRQDPGQGLRLIYYSQIVNDFQKGDIAEGYSVSREKKESFPLTVTSAQKNPTAFYLCASSAGDLVRTNEQFFGPGTRLTVL.

The V call is TRBV27, the J call TRBJ1-5; 8 bases line up with TRBD1. Germline CDR1 reads MNHEY; CDR2 reads SMNVEV (reference sequence). After removal of 4 bases from V and 0 bases from J, the junction contained 8 bases not matched to a gene. This CDR3 region has 17 residues. CDR3 sequence reads: CASSSLRQGISNQPQHF. In DNA, the CDR3 is TGTGCCAGCAGTTCCCTTAGACAGGGGATTAGCAATCAGCCCCAGCATTTT.

This clone showed up just once. V is TRBV4-2 and J is TRBJ2-1; 8 bases map to TRBD2. V shed 0 bases, J shed 4 bases, and the junction held 5 bases outside the gene matches. Germline V gives CDR1 LGHNA, CDR2 YNFKEQ. This CDR3 contains 16 residues. The CDR3 coding sequence is TGTGCCAGCAGCCAAGATTCAGCGGGGGTTTACAATGAGCAGTTCTTC. Protein: CASSQDSAGVYNEQFF.

This chain connects TRBV30 to TRBJ1-6, with D possibly TRBD1 on 5 matching bases. V was trimmed by 4 bases and J by 7 bases, leaving 23 bases between them. This CDR3 comprises 17 residues. Germline-derived CDR1 and CDR2 are GTSNPN and SVGIG (reference sequence). CDR3 nucleotides: TGTGCCTGGATGGGCAGGGAATTGATGCTATTGAATTCACCCCTCCACTTT. It is translated as CAWMGRELMLLNSPLHF. Full variable domain (outside the CDR3, taken from reference TRBV30 and TRBJ1-6): SQTIHQWPATLVQPVGSPLSLECTVEGTSNPNLYWYRQAAGRGLQLLFYSVGIGQISSEVPQNLSASRPQDRQFILSSKKLLLSDSGFYLCAWMGRELMLLNSPLHFGNGTRLTVT.

This chain links TRBV27 with TRBJ1-1; tentative D call: TRBD1 (6 bases). CDR3 length: 15 amino acids. Trimming left V 2 bases short and J 1 base short, with 11 bases between. Germline CDR1 and CDR2: MNHEY and SMNVEV (reference sequence). In DNA, the CDR3 is TGTGCCAGCAGTTTAATAGACAGGAGGAACACTGAAGCTTTCTTT. It is translated as CASSLIDRRNTEAFF.

This clone was seen a handful of times. The chain carries TRBV7-8 and TRBJ2-1, with 7 bases fitting TRBD2. V lost 5 bases to trimming and J lost 6 bases; unmatched junction nucleotides: 4. This CDR3 contains 13 residues. CDR1 and CDR2 from the germline V gene are SGHVS and FQNEAQ. CDR3 sequence (DNA): TGTGCCAGCAGCGCCCCGGGGGGCAATGAGCAGTTCTTC. Amino acid sequence: CASSAPGGNEQFF.

The chain recombines TRBV15 with TRBJ2-5, with a tentative D call TRBD1 (9 bases). V lost 3 bases to trimming and J lost 5 bases, with 31 bases between them. CDR3 length: 20 amino acids. The V gene's germline CDR1 is LNHNV and CDR2 YYDKDF (reference sequence). Here the CDR3 reads CATSRDSPWTGAGGGETQYF. The CDR3 bases are TGTGCCACCAGCAGGGATAGCCCATGGACAGGGGCAGGCGGGGGGGAGACCCAGTACTTC.

The chain carries TRBV7-3 and TRBJ2-4; 7 bases map to TRBD1. The CDR3 totals 13 residues. In germline, CDR1 is SGHTA, CDR2 FQGTGA. Trimming cost V 5 bases and J 8 bases; bases outside gene matches: 6. The CDR3 spells CASSQNTGDIQYF. Written as DNA, the CDR3 is TGTGCCAGCAGCCAAAATACAGGGGACATTCAGTACTTC.

The chain couples TRBV5-4 to TRBJ2-1, with TRBD2 matching 12 bases. The trim removed 3 bases at V and 9 bases at J, leaving 10 bases unmatched. This CDR3 contains 16 residues. Germline CDR1 is SGHNT and CDR2 is YYREEE (reference sequence). The DNA for the CDR3 is TGTGCCAGCAGCTCGCAGCTAGCGGGAGGGCGGAGTGAGCAGTTCTTC. This codes for CASSSQLAGGRSEQFF.

The chain recombines TRBV5-4 with TRBJ2-5; D possibly corresponds to TRBD1 (5 bases). Trimming took off 0 bases at V and 4 bases at J, with 13 bases between the two ends. The CDR3 length is 15 residues. The germline gives CDR1 SGHNT, CDR2 YYREEE (reference sequence). CDR3 nucleotide sequence: TGTGCCAGCAGCTTGGTAAAGGGGCCGGGAGAGACCCAGTACTTC. It codes for CASSLVKGPGETQYF.

The chain combines TRBV10-3 with TRBJ2-2; 8 bases agree with TRBD2. Per the germline V gene, CDR1 is ENHRY and CDR2 is SYGVKD. J gave up 5 bases and V 7 bases, and 6 bases lay outside the gene matches. The CDR3 loop spans 14 amino acids. The CDR3 loop reads CAITAGGETGELFF. As DNA, the CDR3 is TGTGCCATCACCGCGGGGGGAGAAACCGGGGAGCTGTTTTTT.